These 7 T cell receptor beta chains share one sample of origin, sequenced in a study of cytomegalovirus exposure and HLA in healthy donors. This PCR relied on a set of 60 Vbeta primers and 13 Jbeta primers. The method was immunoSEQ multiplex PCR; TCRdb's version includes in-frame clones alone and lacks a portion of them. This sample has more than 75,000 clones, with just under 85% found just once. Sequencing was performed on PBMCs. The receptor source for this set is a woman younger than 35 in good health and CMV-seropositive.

The CDR3 loop is CASSSWQEFYEQYF. CDR3 nucleotide sequence: TGTGCCAGCAGCTCTTGGCAGGAATTCTACGAGCAGTACTTC. This sequence joins TRBV5-6 and TRBJ2-7, with no clear D. The CDR3 is made up of 14 amino acids. V was clipped by 3 bases and J by 3 bases, with 13 bases between them. The germline gives CDR1 SGHDT, CDR2 YYEEEE.

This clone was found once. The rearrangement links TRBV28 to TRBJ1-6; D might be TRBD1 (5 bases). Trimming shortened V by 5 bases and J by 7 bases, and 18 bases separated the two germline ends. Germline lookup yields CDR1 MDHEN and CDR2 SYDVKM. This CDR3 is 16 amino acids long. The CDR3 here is CASSPPSGGANSPLHF. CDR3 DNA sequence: TGTGCCAGCAGTCCACCGTCAGGAGGGGCCAATTCACCCCTCCACTTT.

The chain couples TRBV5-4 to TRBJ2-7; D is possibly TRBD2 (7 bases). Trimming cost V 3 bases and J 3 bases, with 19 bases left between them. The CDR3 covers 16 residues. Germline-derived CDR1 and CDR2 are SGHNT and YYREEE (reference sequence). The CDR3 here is CASSYLGGGKYYEQYF. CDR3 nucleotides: TGTGCCAGCAGCTACTTAGGGGGAGGGAAGTACTACGAGCAGTACTTC.

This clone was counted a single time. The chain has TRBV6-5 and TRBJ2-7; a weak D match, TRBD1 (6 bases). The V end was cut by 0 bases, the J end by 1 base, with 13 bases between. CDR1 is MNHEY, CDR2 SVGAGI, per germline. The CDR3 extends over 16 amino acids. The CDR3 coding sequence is TGTGCCAGCAGTTACTCCATTATACAGGGATCCTACGAGCAGTACTTC. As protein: CASSYSIIQGSYEQYF.

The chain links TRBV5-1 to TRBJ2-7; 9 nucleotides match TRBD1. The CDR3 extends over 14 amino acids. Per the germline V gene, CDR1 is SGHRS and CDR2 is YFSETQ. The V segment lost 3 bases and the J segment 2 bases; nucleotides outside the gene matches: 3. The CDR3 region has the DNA TGCGCCAGCAGCTCTTGGACAGGGGCCTACGAGCAGTACTTC. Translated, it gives CASSSWTGAYEQYF.

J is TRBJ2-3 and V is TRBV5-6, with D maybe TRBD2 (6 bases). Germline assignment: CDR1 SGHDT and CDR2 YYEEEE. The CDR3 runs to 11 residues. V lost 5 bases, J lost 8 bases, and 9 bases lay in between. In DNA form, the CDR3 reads TGTGCCAGCAGTTACGGGGGTACGCAGTATTTT. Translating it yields CASSYGGTQYF.

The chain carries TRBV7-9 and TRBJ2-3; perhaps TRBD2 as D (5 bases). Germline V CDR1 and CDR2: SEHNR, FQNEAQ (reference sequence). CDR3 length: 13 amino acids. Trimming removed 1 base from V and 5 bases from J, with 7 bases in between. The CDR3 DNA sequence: TGTGCCAGCAGCTTAGGGACTCGAGATACGCAGTATTTT. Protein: CASSLGTRDTQYF.